The TCR beta chain described here comes from a study of cytomegalovirus exposure and HLA in healthy donors (dated by TCRdb to between 2016 and 2019). The study in broad terms: An earlier analysis of roughly 570 of the donors reported 276 Gb of sequence data and 117 million unique TCR beta sequences obtained from some 170 million T cells. Several DR-DQ haplotypes were treated as single units for association and clustering because of strong linkage in the cohort. The aim of the study was to test whether cataloging public T cell receptors could identify signatures of past pathogen exposure. Donor age, sex, ethnicity and CMV serostatus were compiled alongside the repertoire data. An earlier analysis of around 580 of the donors used high-throughput TCR beta sequencing to judge whether each TCR beta V gene segment behaved as functional or pseudogenic. A later genetic analysis took genome-wide SNP genotypes for about 55% of the 666 donors and used that subset as a discovery cohort. An early release covering roughly 640 HLA-typed donors comprised about 300 gigabases of sequencing data and some 79 million unique TCR sequences. The genetic ancestry cluster associated with self-reported Caucasian donors included approximately 85% of the approximately 430 genotyped donors. Typing coverage varied by locus: about 620-630 donors for A, B, C, DRB1 and DQB1; approximately 500 for DQA1; around 610 for DPA1; some 470 for DPB1. Among around 400 genotyped donors of the cohort, an average of about 240,000 unique TCR beta nucleotide sequences was sequenced per donor, of which 15% to 20% were non-productive. Every discovery cohort repertoire had been produced on one sequencing platform. To predict cytomegalovirus infection status, the study combined high-throughput TCR immunosequencing, statistical association of individual TCRs with disease status, and machine learning. A later analysis re-analyzed previously published TCR beta repertoires from roughly 600 donors and added high-resolution HLA genotyping to study TCR occurrence patterns. HLA typing included class I and class II loci at four-digit resolution. Using immunosequencing, the study profiled T cell repertoires from some 670 subjects and related those repertoires to cytomegalovirus serostatus. Besides the first cohort of 550 to 750 subjects, a separate validation cohort made up of 90 to 150 different subjects was used. In the later analysis, no new phenotypic data were used to find candidate immune exposures; instead, reliance was placed on TCR beta sequences and their occurrence across donors.

Beyond this particular receptor, the publication reports: Most TCR sequences were observed very rarely across donors, whereas some public TCRs were present in many individuals. The cohort was sequenced for TCR beta chains only, and without alpha or paired-chain data the features that could be detected were limited. A later genetic analysis associated a missense DCLRE1C variant with V-gene and J-gene trimming of TCR beta chains, and an independent cohort replicated the association. At a false discovery rate of 0.05, a later analysis linked some 17,000 TCR beta sequences to specific HLA alleles. In a later analysis, most CMV-associated TCR beta chains were found to appear HLA-restricted, with HLA associations seemingly driven largely by CMV exposure. A later genetic analysis reported fewer N-insertions in productive TCRs among donors in an Asian-associated ancestry cluster than the roughly 620-donor mean. The study gave a list of around 170 TCR beta chains associated with cytomegalovirus. HLA typing was unavailable for some donors at each locus, so association tests used only the typed subset. Cytomegalovirus status was reported to be diagnosed by the classifier with high specificity and sensitivity in both the original and validation cohorts. A further reported finding was that TCR beta sequences accurately predicted the HLA-A and HLA-B alleles for most subjects in the first cohort. Three of the identified cytomegalovirus-associated TCR beta chains were confirmed in vitro to be specific for cytomegalovirus antigens. Because counts were too low, some 16 rarely observed V segments, including chromosome 9 orphons, were excluded from the earlier analysis of around 590 of the donors. When HLA alleles, especially DR and DQ, strongly co-occurred, attributing TCR associations to individual alleles was difficult. Linkage disequilibrium might explain the correlated functional status among segregating V segments, but an unknown experimental factor could not be ruled out. The only immune exposure information available for the cohort was CMV serostatus. Because the 87-base-pair reads could not distinguish some IMGT-functional V segments, including TRBV6-2 and TRBV6-3, those segments were excluded. An earlier analysis of around 600 of the donors showed that most TCR beta V segments appeared in productive rearrangements either about 90% or about 30% of the time, which broadly matched IMGT annotations. The authors suggested that the approach could potentially be extended to other disease states and immunological phenotypes. According to a later analysis, TCR association rates differed among HLA loci, with DRB1 alleles showing the most associated TCRs and HLA-C alleles showing the fewest. A later analysis found that HLA-associated TCR beta chains were more clonally expanded and had lower generation probabilities than equally common non-associated chains. The sequencing pipeline was judged likely to have produced a cluster of highly shared sequence variants as a technical artifact. Sequencing depth was assumed to be roughly uniform across donors in the presence/absence analyses, though that assumption may not hold. Several of the top co-occurrence clusters appeared to be linked to parvovirus B19, influenza, CMV and Epstein-Barr virus, according to a later analysis.

The method behind the library was the immunoSEQ multiplex PCR assay. A mixture of 60 forward primers for TCR Vbeta segments and 13 reverse primers for TCR Jbeta segments was used in the multiplex PCR. A multiplex PCR assay on genomic DNA amplified the CDR3 region of rearranged TCR beta genes. Amplified TCR beta libraries were sequenced as 87-base-pair reads on the Illumina HiSeq System. As for how the authors treated the data: In a later analysis, tens of millions of unique TCR beta chains were counted across the approximately 640 repertoires, and around 11 million of these chains were shared by at least two donors. Raw reads were error-corrected and collapsed into unique sequences by a nearest-neighbor algorithm in which closely related sequences were merged to remove PCR and sequencing errors. Alignment of CDR3 sequences to IMGT reference sequences was used to assign V, D and J gene segments. Each retained sequence needed at least a six-nucleotide match to both a V gene segment and a J gene segment. A rearrangement counted as productive if the CDR3 had no stop codons and remained in frame with V and J, and every other rearrangement counted as non-productive. CDR3 was defined according to IMGT convention as the region running from the second conserved V-encoded cysteine to the conserved J-encoded phenylalanine. The earlier analysis of about 590 of the donors excluded sequences that lacked an unambiguous match to a single V gene segment. An earlier analysis of fewer than 750 of the donors called V segments functional above 56.7% productive rearrangements and segregating when the between-donor standard deviation exceeded 5%. To diagnose cytomegalovirus status from the catalog of TCR beta chain sequences, a statistical classification framework was built. In a later analysis, TCR nucleotide sequences were compared against IMGT/GENE-DB human TR gene sequences so that V and J genes could be assigned. A later analysis assigned CDR3 sequences and most-parsimonious VDJ recombination scenarios with the TCRdist pipeline. A later analysis defined each TCR beta chain by its CDR3 amino acid sequence plus V-gene family, and excluded reads lacking a unique V-gene family. In a later analysis, several hundred highly shared, low-generation-probability nucleotide sequences were removed to address suspected cross-contamination and a sequencing artifact. In a later analysis, a clonal expansion index was calculated for each public chain from normalized within-repertoire ranks of inferred template counts. A later analysis computed generation probabilities with a VDJ recombination model fitted to out-of-frame rearrangements, and checked the results against IGoR. A later analysis scored TCR-TCR, TCR-HLA and TCR-CMV co-occurrence with hypergeometric tests, applying a repertoire-size bias correction to TCR pairs. To estimate false discovery rates, a later analysis permuted the HLA or CMV assignments 20 times. A later analysis grouped co-occurring TCRs with DBSCAN, adding TCRdist sequence similarity when clustering within HLA-allele-positive subsets. For co-occurrence clustering, repertoires with fewer than 30,000 or more than 120,000 public chains were excluded, along with several repertoires with anomalous nucleotide sharing. TCRdb limited this immuneACCESS table to in-frame rearrangements with V and J called. A share of clones is missing; checked studies link under half to unresolved V genes, and the rest is unexplained. That table is the source of V, J and clone size, and D and trimming were worked out from the DNA. The sample yields over 150,000 clones; 75% to 90% were counted once. Of the sample, about 2.1% falls within the top ten clones.

In total, 500 to 700 healthy bone marrow donors made up the cohort. Cohort members were all nominally healthy when sampled, although unrecorded immune exposures were likely present. The donor tested CMV seronegative and was one of the 352 seronegative cohort members. Every donor gave a peripheral blood sample, and the peripheral blood mononuclear cells from that sample were used for TCR beta sequencing. The Qiagen DNeasy Blood Extraction Kit was used to extract genomic DNA from the blood cell samples. Comment on this clone: The specificity of this receptor is unknown. Base qualities are not at hand, and no much larger clone is one base apart.

V and J lose 4 bases and 2 bases, and a span of 12 bases separates them. Sequences LNHNV (CDR1) and YYDKDF (CDR2) are obtained from the germline V gene (reference sequence). The CDR3 contains 14 residues, cysteine and phenylalanine counted. Kept here is only the CDR3 DNA, which spans 42 bases and is read in frame from base 1. Recombination connected TRBV15 to TRBJ2-7; a confident D gene designation cannot be given. The receptor comes from a woman aged 18 to 35 in good health and CMV-seronegative. Input material: PBMCs. The DNA sequence is as follows: TGTGCCACCAGCAAGTTTGGTGCAGCCTACGAGCAGTACTTC. It encodes CATSKFGAAYEQYF.